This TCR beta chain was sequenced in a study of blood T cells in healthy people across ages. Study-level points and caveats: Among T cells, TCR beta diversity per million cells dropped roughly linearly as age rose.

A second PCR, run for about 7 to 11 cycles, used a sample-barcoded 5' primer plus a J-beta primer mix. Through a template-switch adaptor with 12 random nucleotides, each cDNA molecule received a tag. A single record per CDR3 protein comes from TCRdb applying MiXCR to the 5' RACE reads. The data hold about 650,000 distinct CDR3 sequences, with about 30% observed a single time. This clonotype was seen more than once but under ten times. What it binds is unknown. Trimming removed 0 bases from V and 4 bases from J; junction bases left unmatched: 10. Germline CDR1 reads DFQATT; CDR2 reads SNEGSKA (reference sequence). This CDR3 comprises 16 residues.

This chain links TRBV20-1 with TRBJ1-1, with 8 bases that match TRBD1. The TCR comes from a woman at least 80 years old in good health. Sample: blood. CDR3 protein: CSARDSAGGLVTEAFF. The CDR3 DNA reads TGCAGTGCTAGAGATTCGGCAGGGGGCTTAGTCACTGAAGCTTTCTTT.